Listed here is a single T cell receptor (beta chain). These data belong to a study of PD-L1 blockade in urothelial cancer. With 0 bases removed from V and 10 bases from J, the gap between germline ends came to 14 bases. CDR3 length equals 14 residues. Germline CDR1 reads LGHNA; CDR2 reads YNFKEQ. Profiling relied on immunoSEQ multiplex PCR, and the TCRdb table lists in-frame clones only, not all of them. The repertoire consists of 38,000 or so clones, with about four fifths occurring once and the leading ten covering about 17%. The genes are TRBV4-2 and TRBJ2-3, with D possibly TRBD2 on 5 matching bases. This receptor was identified in a man aged 60 to 69 with urothelial cancer. This sample comprised PBMCs, obtained around atezolizumab (anti-PD-L1) treatment. The CDR3 protein is CASSQDEGPKSQYF. CDR3 nucleotide sequence: TGTGCCAGCAGCCAAGATGAGGGCCCTAAATCGCAGTATTTT.